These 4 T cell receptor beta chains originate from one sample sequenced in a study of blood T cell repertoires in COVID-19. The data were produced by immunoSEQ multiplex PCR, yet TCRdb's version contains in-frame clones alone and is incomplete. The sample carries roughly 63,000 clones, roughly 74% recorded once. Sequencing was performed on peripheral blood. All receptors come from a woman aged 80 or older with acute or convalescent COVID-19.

The CDR3 sequence: CASSRDRGESFF. The CDR3 DNA reads TGTGCCAGCAGCCGGGACAGGGGGGAGTCTTTCTTT. The J gene is TRBJ1-1, the V gene TRBV5-6; 11 bases align to TRBD1. V lost 4 bases, J lost 12 bases, and 5 bases stayed unmatched. The CDR3 is 12 residues long. Germline V lookup: CDR1 SGHDT, CDR2 YYEEEE. The full variable domain, rest sourced from reference TRBV5-6 and TRBJ1-1, is DAGVTQSPTHLIKTRGQQVTLRCSPKSGHDTVSWYQQALGQGPQFIFQYYEEEERQRGNFPDRFSGHQFPNYSSELNVNALLLGDSALYLCASSRDRGESFFGQGTRLTVV.

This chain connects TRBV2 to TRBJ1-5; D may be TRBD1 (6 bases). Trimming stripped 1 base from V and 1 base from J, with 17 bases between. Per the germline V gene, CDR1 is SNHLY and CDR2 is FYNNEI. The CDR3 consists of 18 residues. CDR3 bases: TGTGCCAGCAGTGAAGGACAGGCCCCATCCTTAAGCAATCAGCCCCAGCATTTT. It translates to CASSEGQAPSLSNQPQHF. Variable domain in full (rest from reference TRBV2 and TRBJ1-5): EPEVTQTPSHQVTQMGQEVILRCVPISNHLYFYWYRQILGQKVEFLVSFYNNEISEKSEIFDDQFSVERPDGSNFTLKIRSTKLEDSAMYFCASSEGQAPSLSNQPQHFGDGTRLSIL.

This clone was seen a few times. The CDR3 nucleotides are TGTGCCAGCTCACCACGACCCGGGACTTCCACCGGGGAGCTGTTTTTT. Its protein product is CASSPRPGTSTGELFF. V gene TRBV18 combines with J gene TRBJ2-2, with D possibly matching TRBD2 (6 bases). This CDR3 is built from 16 residues. Trimming pared 1 base from V and 4 bases from J, leaving 13 bases between. Germline V gives CDR1 KGHSH, CDR2 LQKENI.

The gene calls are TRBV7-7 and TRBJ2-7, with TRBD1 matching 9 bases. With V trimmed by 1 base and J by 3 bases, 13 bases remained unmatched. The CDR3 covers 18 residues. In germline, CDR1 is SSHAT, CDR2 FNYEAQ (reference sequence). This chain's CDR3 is CASSLGPPQGANYYEQYF. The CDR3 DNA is TGTGCCAGCAGCTTAGGCCCACCACAGGGGGCAAATTACTACGAGCAGTACTTC.